This TCR beta chain was obtained from a study of T cell responses to AZD1222 COVID-19 vaccine. A note on this clone: Its target is unknown.

This CDR3 has 17 amino acids. J gave up 3 bases and V 8 bases, and 14 bases lay outside the gene matches. The V gene's germline CDR1 is SNHLY and CDR2 FYNNEI. TCRdb keeps only in-frame clones here, not all; method: immunoSEQ multiplex PCR. This sample has 150,000 to 200,000 clones; about nine tenths occur once, and the top ten carry 1.9%. General study results and limits: Every sample of the repertoires postdated the peak T cell response. Females outnumbered males among donors, who were mostly white British; clonal diversity was possibly underestimated.

The sample was peripheral blood, taken on day 0 of AZD1222 vaccination. The chain couples TRBV2 to TRBJ2-1; TRBD1 matches 9 bases. This receptor was obtained from an adult in good health. The CDR3 sequence: CASLKDRGESGYNEQFF. The CDR3, as DNA: TGTGCCAGCTTGAAGGACAGGGGAGAGAGTGGCTACAATGAGCAGTTCTTC.